Each of the 2 T cell receptor beta chains below was sequenced from the same sample in a study of blood T cell repertoires in COVID-19. Measured with immunoSEQ multiplex PCR; TCRdb has only the in-frame clones, and not every one. The repertoire has just under 50,000 clones, about 92% of them found once; the top ten carry about 3.9%. Sequencing input: peripheral blood. Source of these receptors: a human donor in a cohort sampled during active COVID-19.

The chain joins TRBV18 to TRBJ2-7; 7 nucleotides line up with TRBD1. CDR3 length: 13 amino acids. J gave up 3 bases and V 5 bases, and 4 bases lay outside the gene matches. From germline, CDR1 is KGHSH and CDR2 LQKENI. The CDR3 sequence is CASSGGQNYEQYF. The CDR3 DNA reads TGTGCCAGCTCAGGGGGACAGAACTACGAGCAGTACTTC.

The rearrangement uses TRBV18 and TRBJ2-5; D perhaps matches TRBD2 (5 bases). Germline CDR1 is KGHSH and CDR2 is LQKENI. This CDR3 spans 17 amino acids. The ends were cut back, 0 bases at V and 1 base at J, with 15 bases in the middle. The CDR3 here is CASSPPLAAAPQETQYF. The CDR3 DNA follows: TGTGCCAGCTCACCACCGCTAGCAGCGGCCCCCCAAGAGACCCAGTACTTC.